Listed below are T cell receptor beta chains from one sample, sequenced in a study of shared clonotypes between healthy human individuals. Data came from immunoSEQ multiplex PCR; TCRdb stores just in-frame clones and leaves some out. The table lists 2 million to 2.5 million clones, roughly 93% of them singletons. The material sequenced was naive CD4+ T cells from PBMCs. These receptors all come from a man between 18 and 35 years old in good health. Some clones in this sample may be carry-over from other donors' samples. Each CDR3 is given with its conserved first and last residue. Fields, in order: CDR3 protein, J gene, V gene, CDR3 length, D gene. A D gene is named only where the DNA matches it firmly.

CDR3 protein: CAGRLATAEAFF
J gene: TRBJ1-1
V gene: TRBV30
CDR3 length: 12
D gene: -

CDR3 protein: CASSTDSSTDTQYF
J gene: TRBJ2-3
V gene: TRBV5-1
CDR3 length: 14
D gene: -

CDR3 protein: CASSPGVRSTDTQYF
J gene: TRBJ2-3
V gene: TRBV7-6
CDR3 length: 15
D gene: -

CDR3 protein: CSVESWSSYNEQFF
J gene: TRBJ2-1
V gene: TRBV29-1
CDR3 length: 14
D gene: -

CDR3 protein: CASSKGTRDVPFF
J gene: TRBJ2-1
V gene: TRBV11-3
CDR3 length: 13
D gene: -

CDR3 protein: CASTGVGTEAFF
J gene: TRBJ1-1
V gene: TRBV6-1
CDR3 length: 12
D gene: -

CDR3 protein: CASSQALSGWNQPQHF
J gene: TRBJ1-5
V gene: TRBV4-1
CDR3 length: 16
D gene: -

CDR3 protein: CASSQYTTNTEAFF
J gene: TRBJ1-1
V gene: TRBV6-5
CDR3 length: 14
D gene: -

CDR3 protein: CASSPGAGYTF
J gene: TRBJ1-2
V gene: TRBV5-6
CDR3 length: 11
D gene: -

CDR3 protein: CASSLYALEDTEAFF
J gene: TRBJ1-1
V gene: TRBV5-1
CDR3 length: 15
D gene: -

CDR3 protein: CASSYSSIPAGELFF
J gene: TRBJ2-2
V gene: TRBV6-5
CDR3 length: 15
D gene: -

CDR3 protein: CASSFGRKREVAYEQYF
J gene: TRBJ2-7
V gene: TRBV27
CDR3 length: 17
D gene: TRBD2

CDR3 protein: CASSIGTGGFQPQHF
J gene: TRBJ1-5
V gene: TRBV6-6
CDR3 length: 15
D gene: TRBD1

CDR3 protein: CASSSGLAGADEQFF
J gene: TRBJ2-1
V gene: TRBV7-3
CDR3 length: 15
D gene: TRBD2

CDR3 protein: CATSRDISLEQYF
J gene: TRBJ2-7
V gene: TRBV15
CDR3 length: 13
D gene: -

CDR3 protein: CASSFRSPNQPQHF
J gene: TRBJ1-5
V gene: TRBV27
CDR3 length: 14
D gene: -

CDR3 protein: CASSLRGTTYNTQYF
J gene: TRBJ2-3
V gene: TRBV28
CDR3 length: 15
D gene: -

CDR3 protein: CASSLRDTNLGTQYF
J gene: TRBJ2-3
V gene: TRBV5-4
CDR3 length: 15
D gene: -

CDR3 protein: CASIGQGSYEQYF
J gene: TRBJ2-7
V gene: TRBV2
CDR3 length: 13
D gene: TRBD1

CDR3 protein: CASSSDREAYGYTF
J gene: TRBJ1-2
V gene: TRBV7-9
CDR3 length: 14
D gene: TRBD1

CDR3 protein: CASRTGGGETQYF
J gene: TRBJ2-5
V gene: TRBV2
CDR3 length: 13
D gene: TRBD1

CDR3 protein: CASSDRTANTEAFF
J gene: TRBJ1-1
V gene: TRBV25-1
CDR3 length: 14
D gene: -

CDR3 protein: CASSPLQNEKLFF
J gene: TRBJ1-4
V gene: TRBV18
CDR3 length: 13
D gene: -

CDR3 protein: CASSLASGRSRDTQYF
J gene: TRBJ2-3
V gene: TRBV5-1
CDR3 length: 16
D gene: -

CDR3 protein: CASRTQGINQPQHF
J gene: TRBJ1-5
V gene: TRBV6-6
CDR3 length: 14
D gene: TRBD1

CDR3 protein: CASSQDLRTGIEKLFF
J gene: TRBJ1-4
V gene: TRBV4-2
CDR3 length: 16
D gene: TRBD1

CDR3 protein: CASTSGVYYEQYF
J gene: TRBJ2-7
V gene: TRBV11-1
CDR3 length: 13
D gene: -

CDR3 protein: CASSSRTSGIETQYF
J gene: TRBJ2-5
V gene: TRBV5-6
CDR3 length: 15
D gene: TRBD2

CDR3 protein: CASSPWTGTPNYGYTF
J gene: TRBJ1-2
V gene: TRBV4-2
CDR3 length: 16
D gene: TRBD1

CDR3 protein: CASSSPGHETQYF
J gene: TRBJ2-5
V gene: TRBV7-9
CDR3 length: 13
D gene: -

CDR3 protein: CASSLVPDTEAFF
J gene: TRBJ1-1
V gene: TRBV5-4
CDR3 length: 13
D gene: -

CDR3 protein: CATSRDESPLHF
J gene: TRBJ1-5
V gene: TRBV15
CDR3 length: 12
D gene: -

CDR3 protein: CASSLEFSGPYEQYF
J gene: TRBJ2-7
V gene: TRBV7-2
CDR3 length: 15
D gene: TRBD2